The text below deals with one TCR beta chain. This clonotype was seen a few times. Its antigen has not been determined. Nothing much larger sits one base from this clone, and base qualities are not available. This sample is part of a study of blood T cells in healthy people across ages (dated by TCRdb to about 2015). Context from the whole study: In model experiments, template switching captured about one uniquely barcoded TCR beta cDNA molecule for every two T cells. To track age-related changes in TCR beta repertoire diversity, the study relied on deep sequencing normalized with unique cDNA molecular identifiers. The donors were split into four age groups: young (average 16 years), middle-aged (39), aged (more than 60) and long-lived (over 75). Using the same blood draw, the study looked at two additional independent replicas of 1 million unique cDNA reads for two donors, one aged 18 to 30 and the other aged 80 or older.

Library generation was performed with 5' RACE. Sequencing used an Illumina HiSeq 2500. A second PCR of roughly 7 to 12 cycles was run with a J-beta primer mix and a sample-barcoded 5' primer. A unique molecular identifier was introduced onto each TCR beta cDNA molecule by a template-switch 5' adaptor carrying 12 random nucleotides. Each sample yielded at least 3 million CDR3-containing paired-end reads. All of the RNA was converted into first-strand cDNA using the Mint cDNA synthesis kit, with a TRBC-specific oligonucleotide serving as the primer. Following uracil-DNA glycosylase treatment, all cDNA underwent a first 18-cycle PCR with the universal primers M1SS and BC2_uni_R. Per the original workflow: Each sample was normalized by randomly selecting 1 million high-quality reads, each carrying a distinct molecular identifier. Reads sharing molecular identifiers were discarded rather than binned into consensus sequences. MiTCR, with a Q25 quality threshold and the strictest error-elimination algorithm, was used for CDR3 identification, clonotype clustering and error correction. A nonparametric unseen species model with Euler transformation was used to estimate a lower bound on total TCR beta diversity. TCRdb itself trimmed the public reads at Q25 with fastp, ran MiXCR and retained productive beta chains. Entries are consolidated by CDR3 protein sequence, retaining the most common genes and DNA. V and J calls and clone size were set by TCRdb, not the authors. The sample profile shows roughly 1,000,000 distinct CDR3 sequences; around 25% of them were found once. The ten most abundant clones make up around 0.7% of the sample.

The study at large found these results: Compared with the aged group, the long-lived group had more naive CD4+ T cells, fewer expanded clones and increased TCR diversity, a pattern suggesting age selection. Estimates of total diversity based on one million sequenced T cells were considered lower bounds and underestimates. A strong correlation was found between observed TCR beta diversity and the percentage of naive T cells measured by flow cytometry. The CMV infection status of donors was not known, potentially confounding age-related changes in expanded clonotypes. Since profiling was done on bulk unsorted PBMCs, naive and antigen-experienced compartments could not be conclusively compared. As age increased, observed TCR beta diversity per million T cells dropped in a roughly linear way, and a significant reduction was already evident by age 40.

The germline V gene encodes CDR1 LNHNV and CDR2 YYDKDF (reference sequence). Counted from cysteine to phenylalanine, this CDR3 has 15 amino acids. The entry retains the CDR3 DNA only, 45 bases that are in frame from base 1. The V end loses 1 base and the J end loses 5 bases, and a stretch of 14 bases separates them. The 39 donors, aged about 6 to 95 years, were systemically healthy Caucasian individuals from Russia. Each donor gave roughly 9 milliliters of peripheral blood, drawn into EDTA-treated Vacutainer tubes. Ficoll-Paque density-gradient centrifugation was used to isolate PBMCs, with at least 7 million per sample. Trizol reagent was used to extract total RNA from PBMCs, with at least 6 micrograms per sample. The percentages of naive CD45RAhigh/CD27high T cells were determined by flow cytometry on a PBMC aliquot from every donor. These data were also filed under a second study, of T cells of mothers and their children. As that second paper reports: Nine systemically healthy Caucasian individuals served as donors, namely three mothers together with their six children. cDNA synthesis used all of the extracted RNA, with around 1.4 ug of RNA in each 15 ul reaction. In the second PCR, the M1S primer introduced both the sample barcodes and 2-4 random nucleotides. Over 8 million TCR beta CDR3 reads came from each mother, compared with 3.3 million or so reads from each child. TCR recombination output is similarly shaped by thymic selection in related and unrelated pairs, with a minor effect exerted by inherited differences. Normalized repertoire overlap was always slightly but never significantly higher in related than unrelated mother-child pairs. With a sensitivity of approximately 100 clones per million clonotypes, no persistent microchimeric T cell clones were detected. To look for features that set related mother-child pairs apart from unrelated individuals, the researchers ran deep NGS to compare the TCR beta repertoires of mothers and children. On average, the children were approximately 12 +/- 4 years old, while the mothers were around 40 +/- 4 years old. Libraries were sequenced on Illumina HiSeq 2000 with 100+100 nt paired-end reads after adapter ligation with NEBNext reagents. To prevent cross-contamination, the mother and child libraries were prepared one month apart and sequenced in separate runs. For each donor, somewhere between 500,000 and 2,000,000 distinct TCR beta clonotypes were identified. Naive TCR beta clonotypes were estimated from low-frequency clonotypes matched to each donor's FACS-determined naive share, without sorting.

This sequence originates from a girl aged 2-10 years in good health. Sequencing used blood. The chain was built from TRBV15 and TRBJ2-5; D gene: possibly TRBD2, on 6 matching bases. CDR3 reads: CATSRGVPGSETQYF. The sequence in DNA is TGTGCCACCAGCAGAGGGGTACCCGGGAGTGAGACCCAGTACTTC.